The sequence of this T cell receptor beta chain was determined in a study of T-cell memory formation after mild COVID-19. Whole-study context: The TCR clusters were mostly specific to one donor.

Only a few counts were recorded for this clonotype. What it binds is unknown. The germline gives CDR1 SEHNR, CDR2 FQNEAQ (reference sequence). This CDR3 region has 15 residues. The V and J ends lost 5 bases and 2 bases, in that order; junction bases with no gene match: 7. Regarding the study as a whole: Mainly in CM and EM were contracting CD4+ clones; CD8+ were in EMRA. From day 15 to 85, contracting clones were balanced between CD4 and CD8, whereas later expanders leaned toward CD4+. Pre-infection memory showed some responding clones, and this suggested that cross-reactive memory joined.

Via MiXCR, TCRdb re-called the 5' RACE reads, giving one row per CDR3 protein. The sample has approximately 340,000 distinct CDR3 sequences, approximately 16% seen once. The source is a man aged 18 to 30 who had mild COVID-19 (a few samples of this study predate the infection). Cell type and time point are not known. The V and J genes are TRBV7-9 and TRBJ2-5; TRBD1 matches 8 bases. Sequences were obtained from PBMCs or a T cell subset sorted from them (not recorded which). The CDR3 DNA sequence: TGTGCCAGCAGCATAACACAGGGGGAACAAGAGACCCAGTACTTC. Its translation: CASSITQGEQETQYF.